This TCR beta chain was sequenced for a study of response to subunit inactivated influenza vaccine. This clonotype was recorded at least ten times. TCRdb itself ran the RT-PCR reads through MiXCR, one entry per CDR3 protein. The sample carries 500,000 to 550,000 distinct CDR3 sequences, around 25% recorded once. These data also formed part of another study, on T cells expressing NK-cell markers. From that report: Scientists made TCR beta cDNA using 5'RACE template switching with UMIs. Source material for TCR beta repertoires consisted of sorted CD3+CD56+NKG2C+, CD3+CD56+NKG2C- and CD3+CD56-NKG2C+ T cells. There were seven HCMV-seropositive donors and one seronegative donor among the eight sequenced. An anti-gamma-delta TCR antibody restricted sorting to alpha-beta TCR T cells in several experiments. Each of several donors carried dominant NKG2C+ clonotypes accounting for about 1.0-8% of CD8+ T cells.

This TCR came from a man aged 45-65 years who received an inactivated influenza vaccine. The specimen comprised CD4+ T cells sorted from PBMCs, sampled 11 to 12 days after vaccination.

CDR3 loop: CASTEAPKNIQYF. DNA of the CDR3: TGTGCCAGCACCGAGGCCCCAAAAAACATTCAGTACTTC. The chain links TRBV12-3 or TRBV12-4 to TRBJ2-4; no definite D call. CDR3 length equals 13 residues. Trimming took 7 bases from V and 4 from J, leaving 11 bases between them.